A single sample is the source of the 23 T cell receptor beta chains below, sequenced in a study of T cell repertoires in cytomegalovirus infection. TCRdb independently ran MiXCR on the reads; one entry per CDR3 protein. The repertoire consists of around 210,000 distinct CDR3 sequences, with around 6.6% occurring once and the leading ten covering around 6.9%. The source material was PBMCs. Receptors were obtained from a human donor in good health (CMV status not recorded). Some clones in this sample may be carry-over from other donors' samples.

This clonotype was observed at least ten times. The chain has TRBV20-1 and TRBJ2-5, with 8 bases that match TRBD1. Trimming took 6 bases from V and 5 from J; bases not matched to a gene: 11. The CDR3 consists of 14 residues. Germline V CDR1 and CDR2: DFQATT, SNEGSKA (reference sequence). This chain's CDR3 is CSATSGTGGETQYF. In DNA, the CDR3 is TGCAGTGCCACCTCCGGGACAGGCGGTGAGACCCAGTACTTC.

This clonotype was detected many times. The chain employs TRBV7-2 and TRBJ1-6, with D hard to call. This CDR3 contains 13 residues. V was clipped by 5 bases and J by 7 bases, with 9 bases between them. Germline values: CDR1 SGHTA, CDR2 FQGNSA. The CDR3, as DNA: TGTGCCAGCAGCCCGGAGCGGAATTCACCCCTCCACTTT. It translates to CASSPERNSPLHF.

This clonotype was observed at least ten times. This chain links TRBV7-2 with TRBJ1-3, with 7 positions matching TRBD1. The germline CDR1 and CDR2 sequences are SGHTA and FQGNSA. V trimming: 4 bases; J trimming: 2 bases; junction bases outside the gene matches: 2. The CDR3 runs to 14 residues. CDR3 sequence reads: CASSSGQPGNTIYF. For the CDR3, the DNA is TGTGCCAGCAGCTCGGGACAGCCTGGAAACACCATATATTTT.

This clonotype was seen repeatedly, ten times or more. This chain joins TRBV11-2 and TRBJ1-1; TRBD1 matches at 7 bases. The V segment lost 4 bases and the J segment 0 bases; nucleotides outside the gene matches: 5. The CDR3 sequence is 15 residues long. The V gene's germline CDR1 is SGHAT and CDR2 FQNNGV. The CDR3 loop reads CASSSAGGLNTEAFF. The CDR3, as DNA: TGTGCCAGCAGCTCAGCAGGGGGGCTGAACACTGAAGCTTTCTTT.

In its sample, this clonotype was seen many times. This chain connects TRBV20-1 to TRBJ2-3; D possibly corresponds to TRBD1 (6 bases). Germline CDR1 is DFQATT and CDR2 is SNEGSKA (reference sequence). V was cut by 6 bases and J by 3 bases, with 10 bases left in between. CDR3 size: 12 residues. The CDR3 loop reads CSASDRTDTQYF. The CDR3 region has the DNA TGCAGTGCCTCGGACAGAACAGATACGCAGTATTTT.

The rearrangement links TRBV12-3 or TRBV12-4 to TRBJ2-1, with 8 positions matching TRBD1. Unmatched junction bases numbered 5, after V lost 6 bases and J lost 7 bases. The CDR3 is made up of 13 amino acids. The CDR3, as DNA: TGTGCCAGCAGATATAGACAGGGGAATGAGCAGTTCTTC. It specifies CASRYRQGNEQFF.

There are many counts of this clonotype. The J gene is TRBJ2-7, the V gene TRBV7-8; 14 bases fit TRBD2. V was pared by 5 bases and J by 2 bases, with 5 bases of the junction left unmatched. CDR1 is SGHVS and CDR2 is FQNEAQ in the germline V gene. The CDR3 covers 16 residues. CDR3 DNA: TGTGCCAGCAGCACCGGGACTAGCGGGGGACCCTACGAGCAGTACTTC. Translated: CASSTGTSGGPYEQYF. Full variable domain (missing parts from reference TRBV7-8 and TRBJ2-7): GAGVSQSPRYKVAKRGQDVALRCDPISGHVSLFWYQQALGQGPEFLTYFQNEAQLDKSGLPSDRFFAERPEGSVSTLKIQRTQQEDSAVYLCASSTGTSGGPYEQYFGPGTRLTVT.

This clonotype was seen repeatedly, ten times or more. This chain connects TRBV6-6 to TRBJ2-7; D call uncertain. Germline loops: CDR1 MNHNY, CDR2 SVGAGI (reference sequence). The CDR3 sequence is 15 residues long. V was pared by 4 bases and J by 1 base, with 14 bases between. The DNA of the CDR3 is TGTGCCAGCAGTTCCACAGAGGATAATTCCTACGAGCAGTACTTC. Its translation: CASSSTEDNSYEQYF.

This clonotype appeared many times. J is TRBJ1-1 and V is TRBV27; the D is unclear. Trimming took off 2 bases at V and 0 bases at J, with 16 bases between the two ends. The CDR3 consists of 17 residues. From germline, CDR1 is MNHEY and CDR2 SMNVEV (reference sequence). CDR3 in DNA: TGTGCCAGCAGTTTAAGATGGCGGGGAAACATGAACACTGAAGCTTTCTTT. Protein product: CASSLRWRGNMNTEAFF.

This clonotype was seen at least ten times. The rearrangement links TRBV6-1 to TRBJ1-2, with D uncertain. Trimming cost V 5 bases and J 2 bases, with 15 bases left between them. The V gene's germline CDR1 is MNHNS and CDR2 SASEGT. The CDR3 has 15 amino acids. The CDR3 nucleotides read TGTGCCAGCAGTTTCCGGAGGGAGGGCAACTATGGCTACACCTTC. Amino acid sequence: CASSFRREGNYGYTF.

This clonotype has a count of ten or more. This rearrangement joins TRBV27 to TRBJ2-7; 9 bases map to TRBD1. The CDR3 totals 14 residues. The germline gives CDR1 MNHEY, CDR2 SMNVEV (reference sequence). The V and J ends lost 3 bases and 7 bases, in that order; junction bases with no gene match: 7. The CDR3 loop reads CASSFRTGVVEQYF. In DNA form, the CDR3 reads TGTGCCAGCAGTTTCAGGACAGGGGTGGTTGAGCAGTACTTC.

This clonotype was seen ten or more times. The chain is built from TRBV27 and TRBJ1-2, with unresolved D. CDR3 size: 12 residues. Germline CDR1 MNHEY, CDR2 SMNVEV (reference sequence). Trimming left V 5 bases short and J 2 bases short, with 6 bases between. Written as DNA, the CDR3 is TGTGCCAGCAGTGCAAGAAACTATGGCTACACCTTC. Translation: CASSARNYGYTF.

This clonotype was observed many times. The CDR3 DNA is TGTGCCAGCGGAGATCCCGGGACAGGAGAGTACCAAGAGACCCAGTACTTC. It encodes CASGDPGTGEYQETQYF. The chain is built from TRBV6-2 or TRBV6-3 and TRBJ2-5, with TRBD1 matching over 8 bases. Germline lookup yields CDR1 MNHEY and CDR2 SVGEGT. This CDR3 has 17 amino acids. Trimming at V came to 8 bases and at J to 0 bases, leaving 14 bases not matched to a gene.

As concerns this clonotype: A much larger clone lies a single base off, so this may be a read error. The chain uses TRBV28 and TRBJ1-1; no clear D gene. Germline loops: CDR1 MDHEN, CDR2 SYDVKM. Trimming took 6 bases from V and 4 from J, leaving 9 bases between them. The CDR3 totals 12 residues. The CDR3 here is CASSVMGTEAFF. CDR3 DNA sequence: TGTGCCAGCAGCGTCATGGGCACTGAAGCTTTCTTT. Drawing the rest from reference TRBV28 and TRBJ1-1, the complete variable domain is DVKVTQSSRYLVKRTGEKVFLECVQDMDHENMFWYRQDPGLGLRLIYFSYDVKMKEKGDIPEGYSVSREKKERFSLILESASTNQTSMYLCASSVMGTEAFFGQGTRLTVV.

This clonotype was detected many times. The chain couples TRBV7-6 to TRBJ2-1; no clear D. Germline V gene lookup returns CDR1 SGHVS and CDR2 FNYEAQ. The CDR3 covers 15 residues. V shed 0 bases and J shed 2 bases, with 8 bases lying between them. The CDR3 protein is CASSLARQPYNEQFF. The CDR3, as DNA: TGTGCCAGCAGCTTAGCCAGGCAACCCTACAATGAGCAGTTCTTC.

This clonotype has at least ten counts. The CDR3 is CASSRTKAGGLEAFF. The CDR3 DNA follows: TGCGCCAGCAGCCGGACCAAGGCAGGGGGCCTTGAAGCTTTCTTT. The chain combines TRBV5-1 with TRBJ1-1; 8 bases line up with TRBD1. The CDR3 extends over 15 amino acids. V trimming: 4 bases; J trimming: 7 bases; junction bases outside the gene matches: 12. Germline V gene data show CDR1 as SGHRS and CDR2 as YFSETQ.

This clonotype was detected only a few times. It may be a read error: a sequence one base away is much more abundant. The rearrangement links TRBV20-1 to TRBJ2-5; 7 bases are a match to TRBD2. Per germline, CDR1 DFQATT and CDR2 SNEGSKA (reference sequence). With 6 bases clipped from V and 4 bases from J, the junction kept 14 bases outside the gene matches. The length of the CDR3 is 15 residues. CDR3 DNA: TGCAGTGCCTCCCGACAGCGGGGAAACATAGAGACCCAGTACTTC. This translates into CSASRQRGNIETQYF.

This chain joins TRBV23-1 and TRBJ1-5; D perhaps matches TRBD1 (6 bases). TRBV23-1 is noted as an ORF with a role that remains uncertain. The CDR3 has 16 residues. Between the trimmed V and J ends, which lost 1 base and 1 base, there was a span of 11 bases. CDR3 DNA sequence: TGCGCCAGCAGTCAATTACAGGGTCGGAGCAATCAGCCCCAGCATTTT. It codes for CASSQLQGRSNQPQHF.

The sample holds many counts of this clonotype. The V gene is TRBV12-3 or TRBV12-4, the J gene TRBJ2-7; D perhaps matches TRBD2 (6 bases). The CDR3 is made up of 15 amino acids. The V gene lost 6 bases and the J gene lost 0 bases, with 15 bases spanning the gap. The DNA of the CDR3 is TGTGCCAGCAGCAACCCCGGGAGTTACTCCTACGAGCAGTACTTC. This codes for CASSNPGSYSYEQYF.

This chain joins TRBV5-1 and TRBJ1-4; TRBD1 matches 7 bases. CDR1 SGHRS and CDR2 YFSETQ come from the germline V gene. Germline trimming cut 3 bases from V and 3 bases from J; bases unmatched to any gene: 2. The CDR3 loop spans 14 amino acids. CDR3 bases: TGCGCCAGCAGCTACAGGGGACCTAATGAAAAACTGTTTTTT. This codes for CASSYRGPNEKLFF.

The V and J genes are TRBV6-2 or TRBV6-3 and TRBJ2-6, with D maybe TRBD1 (5 bases). V lost 8 bases, J lost 3 bases, and 20 bases lay in between. This CDR3 has 17 amino acids. Germline V gene lookup returns CDR1 MNHEY and CDR2 SVGEGT. DNA for the CDR3: TGTGCCAGCGTCAGGGATGGGGTGTCTGGTGGGGCCAACGTCCTGACTTTC. This encodes CASVRDGVSGGANVLTF.

The rearrangement joins TRBV20-1 to TRBJ2-3; D is unclear. V was pared by 5 bases and J by 6 bases, with 6 bases between. Germline V CDR1 and CDR2: DFQATT, SNEGSKA (reference sequence). This CDR3 comprises 10 residues. CDR3 loop: CSASEDTQYF. The CDR3 region has the DNA TGCAGTGCTTCAGAGGATACGCAGTATTTT.

This clonotype was seen at least ten times. CDR3 in amino acids: CASSFSAGNTEAFF. The DNA for the CDR3 is TGTGCCAGCAGTTTTTCGGCCGGAAACACTGAAGCTTTCTTT. The chain couples TRBV12-3 or TRBV12-4 to TRBJ1-1; D gene unclear. The CDR3 is 14 residues long. Trimming took off 3 bases at V and 2 bases at J, with 10 bases between the two ends.